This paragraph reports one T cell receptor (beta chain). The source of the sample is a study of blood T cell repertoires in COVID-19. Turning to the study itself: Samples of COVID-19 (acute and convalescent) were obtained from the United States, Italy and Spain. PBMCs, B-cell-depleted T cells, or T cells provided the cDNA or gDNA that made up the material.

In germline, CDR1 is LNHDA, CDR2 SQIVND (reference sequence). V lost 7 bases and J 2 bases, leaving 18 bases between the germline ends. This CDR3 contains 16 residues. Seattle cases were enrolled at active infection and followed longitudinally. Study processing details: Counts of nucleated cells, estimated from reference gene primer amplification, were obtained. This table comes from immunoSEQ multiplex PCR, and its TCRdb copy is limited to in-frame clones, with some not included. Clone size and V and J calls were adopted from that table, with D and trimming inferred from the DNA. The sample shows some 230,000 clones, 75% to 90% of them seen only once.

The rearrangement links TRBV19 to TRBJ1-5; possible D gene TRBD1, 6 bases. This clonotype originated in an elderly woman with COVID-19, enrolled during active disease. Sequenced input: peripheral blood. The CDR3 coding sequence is TGTGCCAGTAACGAAGTGGGGGCGTTGGGCAATCAGCCCCAGCATTTT. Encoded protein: CASNEVGALGNQPQHF. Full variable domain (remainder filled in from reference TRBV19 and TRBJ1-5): DGGITQSPKYLFRKEGQNVTLSCEQNLNHDAMYWYRQDPGQGLRLIYYSQIVNDFQKGDIAEGYSVSREKKESFPLTVTSAQKNPTAFYLCASNEVGALGNQPQHFGDGTRLSIL.